This T cell receptor (beta chain) was sequenced for a study of human T cells and chemical hapten exposure. The wider study: Diagnoses of alopecia areata, totalis or universalis occurred in mostly female patients.

Only a few counts were recorded for this clonotype. In the original workflow: 96,000 or so TCRs per sample was the median, with a range of roughly 23,224 to 750,000. In TCRdb, the RACE reads were re-called with MiXCR into one record per CDR3 protein. The V and J calls reflect TCRdb's pipeline rather than the authors' work. The sample yields roughly 40,000 distinct CDR3 sequences, under 15% seen once. Described time point: pre-sensitization, week 0. The treatment was: therapeutic diphenylcyclopropenone sensitization with weekly scalp DPC. Alopecia patients deemed DPC-suitable, aged 18 to 70, excluding pregnancy. The CDR3 sequence is 14 residues long. V was pared by 6 bases and J by 0 bases, with 2 bases of the junction left unmatched. Germline V gene lookup returns CDR1 MDHEN and CDR2 SYDVKM.

The clonotype comes from a young woman with alopecia areata. Some clones in this sample may be carry-over from other donors' samples. The rearrangement links TRBV28 to TRBJ1-5; TRBD1 matches 7 bases. The specimen comprised whole blood, sampled in connection with sensitization to the hapten diphenylcyclopropenone (DPC). The DNA of the CDR3 is TGTGCCAGCAGACGGGACAGTAGCAATCAGCCCCAGCATTTT. Translating gives CASRRDSSNQPQHF.